The clone carrying this T cell receptor (beta chain) was seen more than once but under ten times. Its antigen is unidentified. Germline V CDR1 and CDR2: GTSNPN, SVGIG (reference sequence). The CDR3 is 16 amino acids. With 0 bases removed from V and 2 bases from J, the gap between germline ends came to 16 bases. Since all of the isolated RNA was reverse transcribed, expressed TCRB transcripts were what got sequenced. TCRdb's table, derived via immunoSEQ multiplex PCR, lists solely in-frame clones and lacks some. The sample shows 300,000 to 450,000 clones, around a fifth of them seen only once. This sample was included in a study of beta chain features in type 1 diabetes. General observations from the study: With patients and controls alike, PCR might favor shorter templates to an equal degree. Patients' naive, central memory and regulatory TCRB repertoires appeared more alike than those of healthy donors. Whether HLA type affects TCRB rearrangement stayed undetermined in the present work.

The V call is TRBV30, the J call TRBJ1-2, with unresolved D. Source material: naive CD4+ T cells from blood. This sequence originates from a young woman in good health. CDR3 DNA: TGTGCCTGGAGTGTGCGAGTTATCGGTTTGAACTATGGCTACACCTTC. Translating gives CAWSVRVIGLNYGYTF.